This TCR beta chain is drawn from a study of low-dose radiotherapy and immunotherapy resistance in tumors. Study as a whole: On an every-two-weeks schedule, patients received intravenous nivolumab 240 mg, along with ipilimumab 1 mg/kg every six weeks. Patients received cyclophosphamide 200 mg/m2 intravenously every two weeks, the day before radiation-immunotherapy.

Ten or more counts support this clonotype. V was clipped by 7 bases and J by 5 bases; unmatched bases: 5. The V gene's germline CDR1 is MNHGY and CDR2 SAAAGT. The CDR3 covers 14 residues. Noted time point: after trial treatment. Described treatment: LDRT plus nivolumab, ipilimumab, low-dose cyclophosphamide and aspirin (RACIN trial). Donors received a regimen that comprised nivolumab, ipilimumab, aspirin, low-dose cyclophosphamide and low-dose radiotherapy. Covering alpha and beta chains, TRAV- and TRBV-specific primers were used for the first-strand cDNA. The authors ran 20 PCR cycles to amplify TCRs with a constant-region primer and V-primer adapter. Amplification (by in vitro transcription) was performed on isolated mRNA. TCRdb passed the reads through MiXCR, listing each CDR3 protein once. Here the sample spans 35,000 to 45,000 distinct CDR3 sequences, 20% to 30% being singletons.

The sequence came from a male donor with prostate cancer. The chain employs TRBV6-8 and TRBJ2-1; 10 bases map to TRBD2. The sequencing here drew on PBMCs, taken after low-dose radiotherapy plus immunotherapy. CDR3 DNA: TGTGCCAGCACCTTTGGACTAGCGGACAATGAGCAGTTCTTC. It specifies CASTFGLADNEQFF.